One and the same sample provided the 29 T cell receptor beta chains below, sequenced in a study of cytomegalovirus exposure and HLA in healthy donors. Both 60 Vbeta primers and 13 Jbeta primers went into the PCR. The repertoire was sequenced with immunoSEQ multiplex PCR; TCRdb's copy has only in-frame clones and lacks some. In the table there are roughly 160,000 clones, approximately 75% of which are singletons. Specimen: PBMCs. These receptors were taken from a girl under 18 in good health and CMV-seronegative.

The chain links TRBV5-1 to TRBJ2-1, with 13 positions matching TRBD2. CDR1 SGHRS and CDR2 YFSETQ come from the germline V gene. The V gene end was trimmed by 2 bases and the J gene end by 7 bases; junction bases not matched to a gene: 3. The CDR3 runs 15 residues. The CDR3 region has the DNA TGCGCCAGCAGCTTTACTAGCGGGGGGGCAAATGAGCAGTTCTTC. Translation: CASSFTSGGANEQFF.

This clone was counted only a few times. V gene TRBV18 combines with J gene TRBJ1-1; D is unresolved. V dropped 0 bases and J dropped 0 bases, with 14 bases sitting between them. Germline V gene data show CDR1 as KGHSH and CDR2 as LQKENI. CDR3 size: 17 residues. The CDR3 sequence: CASSPPAGRRLNTEAFF. CDR3 in DNA: TGTGCCAGCTCACCACCGGCTGGGAGACGCCTGAACACTGAAGCTTTCTTT.

This rearrangement joins TRBV29-1 to TRBJ1-1; no reliable D call. Trimming stripped 3 bases from V and 11 bases from J, with 19 bases between. This CDR3 spans 13 amino acids. Germline CDR1 reads SQVTM; CDR2 reads ANQGSEA. The CDR3 loop is CSVDSVSGSAAFF. In DNA form, the CDR3 reads TGCAGCGTTGATTCTGTGTCGGGATCTGCGGCTTTCTTT. The full variable domain, with the rest looked up from reference TRBV29-1 and TRBJ1-1, is SAVISQKPSRDICQRGTSLTIQCQVDSQVTMMFWYRQQPGQSLTLIATANQGSEATYESGFVIDKFPISRPNLTFSTLTVSNMSPEDSSIYLCSVDSVSGSAAFFGQGTRLTVV.

Only a few counts were recorded for this clone. The chain employs TRBV2 and TRBJ2-7, with D hard to call. Per germline, CDR1 SNHLY and CDR2 FYNNEI. The V and J ends lost 4 bases and 2 bases respectively, with 9 bases between them. The CDR3 loop spans 13 amino acids. The CDR3, as DNA: TGTGCCAGCAGTGGCCAGTTGGCCTACGAGCAGTACTTC. Its protein product is CASSGQLAYEQYF.

The chain combines TRBV14 with TRBJ2-5, with D maybe TRBD2 (5 bases). The V and J ends lost 1 base and 0 bases respectively, with 15 bases between them. The CDR3 loop spans 17 amino acids. CDR1 and CDR2 (germline): SGHDN, FVKESK. CDR3 loop: CASSQVDSPLYQETQYF. CDR3 sequence (DNA): TGTGCCAGCAGCCAAGTGGACTCGCCTTTGTACCAAGAGACCCAGTACTTC.

The V gene is TRBV4-1, the J gene TRBJ1-2, with TRBD1 matching over 7 bases. The germline gives CDR1 MGHRA, CDR2 YSYEKL. The CDR3 has 15 amino acids. Trimming removed 5 bases from V and 0 bases from J; junction bases left unmatched: 6. The CDR3 DNA sequence: TGCGCCAGCAGCGGTGGACAGGTAGCTAACTATGGCTACACCTTC. This encodes CASSGGQVANYGYTF.

The chain combines TRBV27 with TRBJ2-5, with 12 positions matching TRBD2. J was trimmed by 7 bases and V by 5 bases; bases with no gene match: 8. CDR1 MNHEY and CDR2 SMNVEV come from the germline V gene (reference sequence). This CDR3 region has 15 residues. The CDR3, as DNA: TGTGCCAGCAGTCCTCGGACTAGCGGGGAGGGGACCCAGTACTTC. Protein product: CASSPRTSGEGTQYF.

In this sample, this clone turned up once. The gene calls are TRBV10-2 and TRBJ1-1; D unclear. The CDR3 extends over 13 amino acids. Germline loops: CDR1 WSHSY, CDR2 SAAADI. Trimming left V 3 bases short and J 5 bases short, with 10 bases between. CDR3 nucleotides: TGCGCCAGCAGTGAAATAGGCGGGACTGAAGCTTTCTTT. Translated: CASSEIGGTEAFF.

This clone was found a few times. The gene calls are TRBV19 and TRBJ1-1, with 7 bases fitting TRBD1. The V gene's germline CDR1 is LNHDA and CDR2 SQIVND (reference sequence). Trimming at V came to 4 bases and at J to 2 bases, leaving 7 bases not matched to a gene. The length of the CDR3 is 15 residues. Here the CDR3 reads CASSTPGQRNTEAFF. The CDR3 DNA reads TGTGCCAGTAGTACACCGGGACAGAGAAACACTGAAGCTTTCTTT.

The rearrangement uses TRBV9 and TRBJ1-4, with D perhaps matching TRBD1 (6 bases). Germline lookup yields CDR1 SGDLS and CDR2 YYNGEE. Trimming cost V 6 bases and J 8 bases, with 26 bases left between them. This CDR3 is built from 17 residues. This CDR3 is CASTARIMAGVGEKLFF. The CDR3 DNA sequence: TGTGCCAGCACCGCCCGTATTATGGCAGGGGTTGGAGAAAAACTGTTTTTT.

The chain carries TRBV5-8 and TRBJ2-5; 8 bases align to TRBD1. CDR1 is SGHTS and CDR2 is YDEGEE in the germline V gene. The junction had 6 bases not matched to a gene; V was cut back by 4 bases and J by 1 base. The CDR3 consists of 15 residues. Written as DNA, the CDR3 is TGTGCCAGCAGCCCCAGGGACAGGATCCAAGAGACCCAGTACTTC. Its protein product is CASSPRDRIQETQYF.

The chain recombines TRBV7-9 with TRBJ1-2, with 11 nucleotides matching TRBD1. J lost 10 bases, V lost 5 bases, and 12 bases had no gene match. Germline loops: CDR1 SEHNR, CDR2 FQNEAQ (reference sequence). This CDR3 comprises 15 residues. The CDR3 bases are TGTGCCAGCAGCCGTTTCGGACAGGGGGCTCCTGTCTACACCTTC. It codes for CASSRFGQGAPVYTF.

The rearrangement links TRBV11-2 to TRBJ1-1, with D perhaps matching TRBD1 (6 bases). Germline CDR1 is SGHAT and CDR2 is FQNNGV. This CDR3 spans 13 amino acids. The V and J ends lost 5 bases and 4 bases respectively, with 11 bases between them. The CDR3 bases are TGTGCCAGCAGCCTTCAAGGGGGCACTGAAGCTTTCTTT. It encodes CASSLQGGTEAFF. Looking up the rest from reference TRBV11-2 and TRBJ1-1 gives the full variable domain: EAGVAQSPRYKIIEKRQSVAFWCNPISGHATLYWYQQILGQGPKLLIQFQNNGVVDDSQLPKDRFSAERLKGVDSTLKIQPAKLEDSAVYLCASSLQGGTEAFFGQGTRLTVV.

J is TRBJ2-7 and V is TRBV29-1; maybe TRBD1 (6 bases). Germline V gives CDR1 SQVTM, CDR2 ANQGSEA. The CDR3 runs 13 residues. V lost 6 bases and J lost 2, with 14 bases in between. CDR3 nucleotides: TGCAGCGTGGCAGGACAGCTTACCTACGAGCAGTACTTC. As protein: CSVAGQLTYEQYF.

The chain joins TRBV7-9 to TRBJ2-3; 11 bases fit TRBD2. The CDR3 runs to 16 residues. The germline V gene has CDR1 SEHNR and CDR2 FQNEAQ (reference sequence). V trimming: 4 bases; J trimming: 3 bases; junction bases outside the gene matches: 6. As DNA, the CDR3 is TGTGCCAGCAGCTCAGTAGCGGGGGGGCCGACAGATACGCAGTATTTT. Protein sequence: CASSSVAGGPTDTQYF.

The CDR3 nucleotides read TGTGCCAGCAGCATTGGACAGGGGGAGGCCGGGGAGCTGTTTTTT. It translates to CASSIGQGEAGELFF. The rearrangement uses TRBV7-3 and TRBJ2-2; 10 bases are shared with TRBD1. Trimming took 5 bases from V and 6 from J; bases not matched to a gene: 6. CDR3 length: 15 amino acids. Germline loops: CDR1 SGHTA, CDR2 FQGTGA.

This chain joins TRBV7-2 and TRBJ2-3; a weak D match, TRBD2 (6 bases). This CDR3 region has 17 residues. Trimming took 4 bases from V and 2 from J, leaving 19 bases between them. The germline gives CDR1 SGHTA, CDR2 FQGNSA. CDR3: CASSSRAGRGYTDTQYF. For the CDR3, the DNA is TGTGCCAGCAGCTCAAGGGCTGGGCGGGGATACACAGATACGCAGTATTTT.

The count of this clone is one. The chain uses TRBV25-1 and TRBJ2-1; 10 nucleotides align to TRBD2. The CDR3 is 18 amino acids. Germline V gene data show CDR1 as MGHDK and CDR2 as SYGVNS. Germline trimming cut 1 base from V and 5 bases from J; bases unmatched to any gene: 11. The CDR3 loop is CASSELEPGLAYHNEQFF. In DNA form, the CDR3 reads TGTGCCAGCAGTGAATTAGAGCCGGGACTAGCGTACCACAATGAGCAGTTCTTC.

This clone appeared a few times. The rearrangement links TRBV6-5 to TRBJ1-2, with 8 positions matching TRBD1. CDR1 and CDR2 (germline): MNHEY, SVGAGI. The CDR3 covers 14 residues. J lost 3 bases, V lost 0 bases, and 0 bases had no gene match. The CDR3 sequence: CASSYSTGDYGYTF. DNA for the CDR3: TGTGCCAGCAGTTACTCGACAGGGGACTATGGCTACACCTTC.

V is TRBV6-4 and J is TRBJ1-2; TRBD1 matches 10 bases. Trimming at V came to 1 base and at J to 9 bases, leaving 5 bases not matched to a gene. The CDR3 has 14 residues. Germline CDR1 reads MRHNA; CDR2 reads SNTAGT. Here the CDR3 DNA reads TGTGCCAGCAGTGACTTGACAGGGGGCTCGAGCTACACCTTC. Its protein is CASSDLTGGSSYTF.

The table lists this clone with a few counts. The genes are TRBV29-1 and TRBJ1-5; TRBD1 matches at 8 bases. The trim removed 4 bases at V and 5 bases at J, leaving 4 bases unmatched. There are 13 residues in the CDR3. Germline lookup yields CDR1 SQVTM and CDR2 ANQGSEA. Written as DNA, the CDR3 is TGCAGCGTTGGGGCAGGGGGCCATCAGCCCCAGCATTTT. It encodes CSVGAGGHQPQHF.

The chain is built from TRBV7-9 and TRBJ1-2, with D perhaps matching TRBD1 (5 bases). The CDR3 runs to 14 residues. Germline values: CDR1 SEHNR, CDR2 FQNEAQ (reference sequence). The V and J ends lost 1 base and 3 bases respectively, with 9 bases between them. This chain's CDR3 is CASSLEGGDYGYTF. Here the CDR3 DNA reads TGTGCCAGCAGCTTAGAAGGAGGGGACTATGGCTACACCTTC.

As for this clone: Other DNA sequences in this sample translate to the same CDR3. The V gene is TRBV2, the J gene TRBJ2-3; 11 positions agree with TRBD2. Germline lookup yields CDR1 SNHLY and CDR2 FYNNEI. The CDR3 spans 18 residues. V shed 4 bases and J 6 bases; nucleotides not matched to a gene: 15. The CDR3 reads CASSGPLLAGDLTDTQYF. The CDR3 DNA follows: TGTGCCAGCAGTGGGCCCCTACTAGCGGGGGACCTCACGGATACGCAGTATTTT.

This clone was seen a few times. J is TRBJ2-3 and V is TRBV28; the match to TRBD2 covers 10 bases. J was trimmed by 5 bases and V by 3 bases; bases with no gene match: 17. The CDR3 covers 19 residues. Germline CDR1 reads MDHEN; CDR2 reads SYDVKM. CDR3 coding DNA: TGTGCCAGCAGTTTTCCCTCGCTTGGTACTAGCGGGGTGGTAGATACGCAGTATTTT. Its translation: CASSFPSLGTSGVVDTQYF.

This clone was counted between two and nine times. CDR3 DNA sequence: TGTGCCACCAGCAGAGATGCGGGGTACAGGGGCGACACTGAAGCTTTCTTT. Translation: CATSRDAGYRGDTEAFF. V usage is TRBV15 and J usage is TRBJ1-1, with 7 bases aligning to TRBD1. Trimming took 0 bases from V and 3 from J; bases not matched to a gene: 10. Germline values: CDR1 LNHNV, CDR2 YYDKDF (reference sequence). The CDR3 covers 17 residues.

This clone was picked up a small number of times. V usage is TRBV6-5 and J usage is TRBJ1-1; 12 bases align to TRBD1. The CDR3 contains 15 residues. The V segment lost 4 bases and the J segment 3 bases; nucleotides outside the gene matches: 3. In germline, CDR1 is MNHEY, CDR2 SVGAGI. The CDR3 sequence is CASSFGTGGDTEAFF. In nucleotides, the CDR3 is TGTGCCAGCAGTTTCGGGACAGGGGGCGACACTGAAGCTTTCTTT.

This clone was seen a handful of times. The rearrangement links TRBV4-1 to TRBJ2-7, with D tentatively TRBD1 (6 bases). The germline CDR1 and CDR2 sequences are MGHRA and YSYEKL. V was pared by 0 bases and J by 4 bases, with 10 bases between. The CDR3 length is 14 residues. The CDR3 DNA is TGCGCCAGCAGCCAAGACAGGGGCTCTTACGAGCAGTACTTC. Translated, it gives CASSQDRGSYEQYF.

The chain recombines TRBV6-1 with TRBJ1-5; D unclear. Germline V gene sequence: CDR1 MNHNS, CDR2 SASEGT. The ends were cut back, 6 bases at V and 3 bases at J, with 12 bases in the middle. This CDR3 comprises 14 residues. In DNA form, the CDR3 reads TGTGCCAGCAGGATGACATCGGTCAATCAGCCCCAGCATTTT. It specifies CASRMTSVNQPQHF.

This clone was detected a few times. The chain carries TRBV11-2 and TRBJ1-1; no reliable D call. The germline V gene encodes CDR1 SGHAT and CDR2 FQNNGV. The CDR3 loop spans 16 amino acids. The germline V and J ends were trimmed by 1 base and 0 bases, with 12 bases remaining between them. CDR3 residues: CASSLVLSGMNTEAFF. The CDR3 DNA is TGTGCCAGCAGCTTAGTTTTATCGGGGATGAACACTGAAGCTTTCTTT.